The next 12 T cell receptor beta chains were all read from a single sample in a study of immune evolution from preneoplasia to lung adenocarcinoma. Libraries were prepared by immunoSEQ multiplex PCR; TCRdb keeps only in-frame clonotypes and omits some of them. The table shows about 8,100 clones, with about 80% occurring only once. Sequencing was carried out using FFPE minimally invasive lung adenocarcinoma tissue. These receptors originate from a person aged 70 to 80 with lung adenocarcinoma.

CDR3 residues: CAWMGEGNSPLHF. CDR3 nucleotides: TGTGCCTGGATGGGAGAGGGTAATTCACCCCTCCACTTT. The chain links TRBV30 to TRBJ1-6; D is unclear. This CDR3 has 13 amino acids. The germline V gene encodes CDR1 GTSNPN and CDR2 SVGIG (reference sequence). V lost 4 bases and J 6 bases, leaving 10 bases between the germline ends.

V and J are TRBV9 and TRBJ2-7, with D unresolved. V was cut by 3 bases and J by 3 bases, with 4 bases left in between. Germline CDR1 and CDR2: SGDLS and YYNGEE. The CDR3 has 11 residues. In nucleotides, the CDR3 is TGTGCCAGCAGCGCCCACTACGAGCAGTACTTC. Amino acids: CASSAHYEQYF.

The chain joins TRBV7-9 to TRBJ2-5; 13 bases match TRBD2. The J segment lost 7 bases and the V segment lost 1 base, leaving 15 bases of the junction unmatched. This CDR3 spans 19 amino acids. Germline V gene sequence: CDR1 SEHNR, CDR2 FQNEAQ (reference sequence). The CDR3, as DNA: TGTGCCAGCAGCTTAGTTAGGGGGACTAGCGGGGACGTCAATGGGACCCAGTACTTC. Encoded protein: CASSLVRGTSGDVNGTQYF.

About this clone itself: An end of the junction does not agree with germline; a read error may underlie this. V is TRBV6-1 and J is TRBJ2-7; D possibly corresponds to TRBD2 (5 bases). Germline V gene data show CDR1 as MNHNS and CDR2 as SASEGT. This CDR3 has 13 residues. The CDR3 bases are TGTGCCACTACCCGTACGGGGATGAACGAGCAGAACTTC. Translated: CATTRTGMNEQNF.

This chain joins TRBV5-4 and TRBJ2-1; 10 bases map to TRBD2. V lost 2 bases, J lost 7 bases, and 9 bases stayed unmatched. The CDR3 is 16 residues long. CDR1 is SGHNT, CDR2 YYREEE, per germline (reference sequence). CDR3 region: CASSLPPSGGLNEQFF. CDR3 sequence (DNA): TGTGCCAGCAGCTTACCCCCTAGCGGGGGATTGAATGAGCAGTTCTTC.

This chain uses TRBV28 with TRBJ1-5; TRBD1 matches at 9 bases. This CDR3 is 16 amino acids long. Germline V gene data show CDR1 as MDHEN and CDR2 as SYDVKM. Losses at the gene ends were 2 bases for V and 2 bases for J; bases not matched to a gene: 4. The CDR3 sequence: CASSLPRDRGNQPQHF. DNA for the CDR3: TGTGCCAGCAGTTTACCCCGGGACAGGGGCAATCAGCCCCAGCATTTT. Variable domain in full (rest from reference TRBV28 and TRBJ1-5): DVKVTQSSRYLVKRTGEKVFLECVQDMDHENMFWYRQDPGLGLRLIYFSYDVKMKEKGDIPEGYSVSREKKERFSLILESASTNQTSMYLCASSLPRDRGNQPQHFGDGTRLSIL.

This chain joins TRBV6-1 and TRBJ1-1; D gene ambiguous. The CDR3 has 16 amino acids. The germline CDR1 and CDR2 sequences are MNHNS and SASEGT. V was trimmed by 4 bases and J by 5 bases, leaving 20 bases between them. CDR3 protein: CASSGLLMGLPTEAFF. The CDR3 DNA reads TGTGCCAGCAGTGGATTACTAATGGGGTTGCCAACTGAAGCTTTCTTT.

This clone was observed a single time. The chain joins TRBV9 to TRBJ2-7, with D possibly TRBD1 on 5 matching bases. Germline CDR1 reads SGDLS; CDR2 reads YYNGEE. The CDR3 length is 11 residues. The V and J ends lost 4 bases and 6 bases respectively, with 8 bases between them. DNA of the CDR3: TGTGCCAGCAGCTCTACAGGCGAGCAGTACTTC. This codes for CASSSTGEQYF.

This rearrangement joins TRBV29-1 to TRBJ2-7; 7 bases are a match to TRBD1. The trim removed 7 bases at V and 2 bases at J, leaving 8 bases unmatched. CDR1 is SQVTM, CDR2 ANQGSEA, per germline. The CDR3 sequence is 13 residues long. CDR3 DNA sequence: TGCAGCGCAACTGGACAGGCAGCCTACGAGCAGTACTTC. Translating gives CSATGQAAYEQYF.

The J gene is TRBJ1-1, the V gene TRBV4-1; 8 bases agree with TRBD1. Germline V CDR1 and CDR2: MGHRA, YSYEKL. V lost 2 bases to trimming and J lost 3 bases; unmatched junction nucleotides: 11. There are 17 residues in the CDR3. CDR3 loop: CASSQPINRGSDTEAFF. CDR3 nucleotides: TGCGCCAGCAGCCAACCGATAAACAGGGGGTCAGACACTGAAGCTTTCTTT.

This sequence joins TRBV10-3 and TRBJ2-5; 10 positions match TRBD1. This CDR3 contains 21 residues. Unmatched junction bases numbered 18, after V lost 0 bases and J lost 2 bases. Germline V lookup: CDR1 ENHRY, CDR2 SYGVKD. The CDR3 is CAISESFIQSTGGRQQETQYF. The CDR3 DNA is TGTGCCATCAGTGAGTCGTTTATTCAATCGACAGGGGGCCGGCAGCAAGAGACCCAGTACTTC.

This clone showed up just a few times. The chain couples TRBV27 to TRBJ1-6, with D possibly TRBD1 on 5 matching bases. The CDR3 extends over 15 amino acids. The germline V gene has CDR1 MNHEY and CDR2 SMNVEV (reference sequence). V gave up 6 bases and J gave up 7 bases, with 16 bases separating them. Here the CDR3 reads CASRETGLSNSPLHF. The CDR3 bases are TGTGCCAGCAGAGAGACGGGACTCTCCAATTCACCCCTCCACTTT.